These 3 T cell receptor beta chains share one sample of origin, sequenced in a study of T cells in Graves' hyperthyroidism and ophthalmopathy. TCR beta CDR3 region amplification was performed from RNA transcripts. A first-round RT-PCR of the TCR CDR3 used the HTBI primer set. TCRdb used MiXCR to reprocess the multiplex PCR reads, holding one entry per CDR3 protein. The data contain about 410,000 distinct CDR3 sequences, 14% of them singletons. The sequenced sample was blood. These receptors originate from a woman aged 25-40 years with Graves' ophthalmopathy.

This clonotype came up a few times. This chain links TRBV19 with TRBJ2-5; no clear D. Trimming took 7 bases from V and 1 from J, leaving 16 bases between them. The germline CDR1 and CDR2 sequences are LNHDA and SQIVND (reference sequence). There are 15 residues in the CDR3. CDR3 protein: CASTGRRDPQETQYF. The CDR3, as DNA: TGTGCCAGTACCGGGCGAAGGGATCCCCAAGAGACCCAGTACTTC.

This clonotype came up a few times. This chain uses TRBV24-1 with TRBJ2-4; TRBD1 aligns across 8 bases. This CDR3 is built from 15 residues. Germline trimming cut 2 bases from V and 6 bases from J; bases unmatched to any gene: 5. Looked up from germline, CDR1 is KGHDR and CDR2 is SFDVKD. CDR3 DNA: TGTGCCACCAGTGATTCAGGGGGCGCGGGAAACATTCAGTACTTC. This translates into CATSDSGGAGNIQYF.

At least ten counts were recorded for this clonotype. CDR3 DNA: TGTGCCAGCATGATGAGCGGGGGGGCCTCCAATGAGCAGTTCTTC. Residues: CASMMSGGASNEQFF. The V call is TRBV2, the J call TRBJ2-1, with 10 bases fitting TRBD2. Germline V CDR1 and CDR2: SNHLY, FYNNEI. V shed 7 bases and J 6 bases; nucleotides not matched to a gene: 9. The CDR3 has 15 amino acids.